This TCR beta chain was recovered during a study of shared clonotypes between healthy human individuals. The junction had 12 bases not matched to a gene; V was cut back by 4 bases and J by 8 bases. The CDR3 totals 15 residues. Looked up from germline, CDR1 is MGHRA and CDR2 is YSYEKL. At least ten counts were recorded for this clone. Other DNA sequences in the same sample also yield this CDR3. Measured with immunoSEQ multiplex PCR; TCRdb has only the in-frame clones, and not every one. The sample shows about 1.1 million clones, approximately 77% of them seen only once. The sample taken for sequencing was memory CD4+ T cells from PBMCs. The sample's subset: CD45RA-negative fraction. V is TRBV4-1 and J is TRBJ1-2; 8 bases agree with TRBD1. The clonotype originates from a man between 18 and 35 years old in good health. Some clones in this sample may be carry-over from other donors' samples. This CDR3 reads CASSPLDREREGYTF. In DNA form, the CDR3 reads TGCGCCAGCAGCCCCTTGGACAGGGAAAGGGAAGGCTACACCTTC.